This T cell receptor (beta chain) emerged from a study of CD8+CD57+ T cells in acquired aplastic anemia. Sequencing involved patients with CD8+CD57+ cell expansion previously shown by flow cytometry. TCR beta VDJ and CDR3 profiles were obtained from a genomic DNA template. Each CDR3 protein is one row after TCRdb ran MiXCR on the reads. Of 150,000 or so distinct CDR3 sequences in the sample, 45% to 50% were seen once. From germline, CDR1 is GTSNPN and CDR2 SVGIG (reference sequence). The V gene lost 2 bases and the J gene lost 0 bases, with 11 bases spanning the gap. CDR3 length equals 15 residues. The source is a human donor with aplastic anemia. The chain links TRBV30 to TRBJ1-5, with a possible D match to TRBD1 (6 bases). The sample consisted of sorted CD4+, CD8+, or CD8+CD57+ T cells (not recorded which) from PBMCs. The CDR3 region has the DNA TGTGCCTGGAGTCCGGACAGCTATAGCAATCAGCCCCAGCATTTT. Protein: CAWSPDSYSNQPQHF.